This TCR beta chain was identified in a study of T cells in Graves' hyperthyroidism and ophthalmopathy (dated by TCRdb to the late 2010s). About the study as a whole: Peripheral blood was collected at initial diagnosis, before any treatment. Whether ophthalmopathy could be predicted prospectively was tested in an independent validation cohort made up of 18 hyperthyroidism patients plus 17 patients who later progressed to ophthalmopathy. Once sampling was done, hyperthyroidism patients were given methimazole at a starting dose of 30 mg daily, whereas ophthalmopathy patients were given high-dose intravenous methylprednisolone. In several Graves' hyperthyroidism patients, the study also compared T-cell repertoires from thyroid tissue with T-cell repertoires from blood. The 75 to 100 discovery patients were divided at random into training and test sets in a 7:3 ratio. To identify TCR V-J signatures that set the groups apart, the researchers used a discovery cohort of 100 patients, made up of 40 to 45 with Graves' ophthalmopathy and some 60 with stable Graves' hyperthyroidism. The paper describes TCR Vbeta CDR3 sequencing of fewer than 150 peripheral blood samples, made up of 40 to 45 ophthalmopathy patients, some 80 hyperthyroidism patients and some 17 progressor patients. Results and caveats for the whole study, not just this receptor: Most expanded thyroid clonotypes (frequency above 0.001) were also found in blood, which suggests that blood repertoires may mirror thyroid immune responses. Sample size was not statistically predetermined, and investigators were not blinded to group allocation. In validation, the model predicted progression to ophthalmopathy a median of around 6.5 months before onset, with roughly 68% sensitivity and around 76% specificity. In cross-validation, a model built on a 13 V-J signature told ophthalmopathy apart from stable hyperthyroidism with 85% to 90% sensitivity and approximately 84% specificity, and in testing the same model reached 80%/75%.

This clonotype was seen ten or more times. Its recognized antigen is unknown. No base quality information exists; no much larger clone differs at one position. Amplification of TCR beta CDR3 regions was carried out from RNA transcripts. For the first round of RT-PCR on the TCR CDR3, the HTBI primer set was used together with the Qiagen OneStep RT-PCR kit. The libraries were constructed in a second round of multiplex PCR and then size-selected and purified. Libraries were sequenced paired-end with 100 bp reads on an Illumina HiSeq2000. Processing in the source paper ran as follows. Raw data were processed with SOAPnuke, discarding reads with adapters, uncalled bases, mean Phred below 15, or no exact constant-primer or identifier match. COPE v1.2.5 was used to merge high-quality paired reads, and clonotypes were defined as unique nucleotide sequences. Clonotypes were aligned to IMGT TRBV, TRBD and TRBJ reference segments using MiTCR v1.1. The analysis included only V-J combinations with a frequency above 0.0001, which together covered more than 99% of the repertoires. The TCS score was defined as the ratio of F50 (clonal expansion) to E x V (chaos), calculated using BLOSUM62-based TCRdist between CDR3 peptides within each V-J. Welch's t-statistics and random forest reduced roughly 530 V-J features to 10 to 15, which were used in a naive Bayes classifier (R e1071). TCRdb took the public reads, trimmed them with fastp at Q25, ran MiXCR for clone calling and kept in-frame beta chains. Here each entry gathers all rows of one CDR3 protein and keeps the most common genes and DNA. The V and J calls follow TCRdb's processing rather than the paper's. Recorded for this sample are a few hundred thousand distinct CDR3 sequences; 13% to 15% of them occurred a single time. The ten top clones hold approximately 20% of the sample.

V is trimmed back by 3 bases and J by 2 bases, and the junction contains 4 bases that no gene match accounts for. The CDR3 runs 15 residues from the cysteine to the phenylalanine. Kept here is only the CDR3 DNA, which spans 45 bases and is read in frame from base 1. CDR1 KGHSH and CDR2 LQKENI were looked up in the germline V gene. Ophthalmopathy patients had moderately to severely active disease, with a Clinical Activity Score of 3 or more, a NOSPECS grade of 4 or more, and a disease duration of less than 3 months. Exclusion was applied to patients with uncontrolled infections, other autoimmune diseases, pregnancy or lactation. Clinical symptoms, serum thyroxine and TRAb, thyroid ultrasound, and orbital computed tomography formed the basis for the diagnoses. PBMCs were separated from around 9.1 ml of fresh peripheral blood using Ficoll-Paque density gradient centrifugation. Trizol reagent was used to extract total RNA, and RNA quality was then checked on an Agilent 2100 Bioanalyzer.

The sequence was obtained from a woman aged 55-70 years with Graves' ophthalmopathy. The material sequenced was blood. The V and J segments used are TRBV18 and TRBJ2-3; 8 bases in the middle match TRBD1. The sequenced DNA: TGTGCCAGCTCACCGTCGGACAGGGACACAGATACGCAGTATTTT. This codes for CASSPSDRDTDTQYF.